This TCR beta chain comes out of a study of regulatory T cells in long-lasting Graves disease. Findings of the study overall: Persistent Graves' patients showed less TCR diversity than newly diagnosed ones.

Arm-PCR of CDR3 regions and iRepertoire HTBI primers were the basis on which TCR beta libraries were built. Per the original methods: Among the samples, some 68 TRBV and 14 TRBJ segments were identified. In TCRdb, the multiplex PCR reads were re-called with MiXCR into one record per CDR3 protein. These V and J calls rely on TCRdb rather than the paper's analysis. The top ten clones hold approximately 22% of a sample with more than 300,000 distinct CDR3 sequences, about 14% of them seen once. The time point was: newly diagnosed GD, antithyroid drugs for less than 3 months. RNA from PBMCs was the source of the TCR library. The CDR3 is 18 residues long. Trimming at V came to 6 bases and at J to 4 bases, leaving 14 bases not matched to a gene. CDR1 is MNHEY and CDR2 is SMNVEV in the germline V gene (reference sequence). This clonotype was recorded many times. The antigen remains undetermined.

Sequencing was performed on peripheral blood mononuclear cells (PBMCs), taken at new diagnosis, from a patient treated with antithyroid drugs. J is TRBJ2-3 and V is TRBV27; 12 bases agree with TRBD1. This TCR was sampled from a female donor with Graves disease. The CDR3 nucleotides read TGTGCCAGCAGCTTCCTGATCTCCGGGACAGGGGGCCCAGATACGCAGTATTTT. It encodes CASSFLISGTGGPDTQYF.